Presented here are 27 T cell receptor beta chains from one specimen sequenced in a study of OX40 agonist ivuxolimab in advanced cancers. Sequencing used immunoSEQ multiplex PCR; TCRdb keeps in-frame clones, though not all of them. The sample has around 77,000 clones; around 89% are singletons. The material sequenced was CD4+ or CD8+ T cells sorted from blood, taken in a trial of the OX40 agonist ivuxolimab. These receptors all stem from an adult with an advanced solid tumor such as melanoma, head and neck, liver or kidney cancer.

The chain links TRBV11-3 to TRBJ1-2, with 8 bases identical to TRBD1. The CDR3 length is 13 residues. Per the germline V gene, CDR1 is SGHNT and CDR2 is YENEEA. V was clipped by 1 base and J by 7 bases; unmatched bases: 2. The CDR3 here is CASSLGQGSGYTF. The CDR3 region has the DNA TGTGCCAGCAGCTTAGGACAGGGGTCTGGCTACACCTTC.

The chain couples TRBV5-4 to TRBJ1-2; no firm D call. CDR1 and CDR2 (germline): SGHNT, YYREEE (reference sequence). Trimming shortened V by 4 bases and J by 1 base, and 11 bases separated the two germline ends. This CDR3 has 14 residues. The CDR3 DNA sequence: TGTGCCAGCAGCAAAAACAGCGATAACTATGGCTACACCTTC. Its protein product is CASSKNSDNYGYTF.

J is TRBJ2-2 and V is TRBV6-1, with 9 bases that match TRBD1. Germline-derived CDR1 and CDR2 are MNHNS and SASEGT. The CDR3 length is 15 residues. V dropped 7 bases and J dropped 8; count of bases not matched to a gene: 11. The CDR3 reads CASTGSQGARGELFF. Here the CDR3 DNA reads TGTGCCAGCACGGGGTCACAGGGGGCTCGGGGGGAGCTGTTTTTT.

This clone is a singleton in its sample. This chain links TRBV4-2 with TRBJ1-3, with D perhaps matching TRBD1 (5 bases). The CDR3 spans 15 residues. With 7 bases removed from V and 1 base from J, the gap between germline ends came to 14 bases. CDR1 LGHNA and CDR2 YNFKEQ come from the germline V gene. The DNA for the CDR3 is TGTGCCAGCACCACTTCTAAGGGGTCTGGAAACACCATATATTTT. It encodes CASTTSKGSGNTIYF.

The chain carries TRBV4-1 and TRBJ2-3, with 9 bases lining up with TRBD2. The length of the CDR3 is 15 residues. J gave up 2 bases and V 4 bases, and 4 bases lay outside the gene matches. Germline CDR1 MGHRA, CDR2 YSYEKL. In nucleotides, the CDR3 is TGCGCCAGCAGCCCTCGCGGGGGGGCCACAGATACGCAGTATTTT. This translates into CASSPRGGATDTQYF.

The rearrangement joins TRBV2 to TRBJ2-2; possible D gene TRBD2, 5 bases. Trimming cost V 7 bases and J 8 bases, with 11 bases left between them. Looked up from germline, CDR1 is SNHLY and CDR2 is FYNNEI. The CDR3 length is 12 residues. The CDR3 sequence: CASTEGRGELFF. CDR3 sequence (DNA): TGTGCCAGCACTGAGGGTAGGGGGGAGCTGTTTTTT.

J is TRBJ2-1 and V is TRBV19; D is undetermined. The CDR3 is made up of 11 amino acids. Germline assignment: CDR1 LNHDA and CDR2 SQIVND (reference sequence). V was clipped by 5 bases and J by 10 bases, with 9 bases between them. The CDR3 nucleotides are TGTGCCAGTAGTTCTTACACCGAGCAGTTCTTC. Residues: CASSSYTEQFF.

The chain uses TRBV27 and TRBJ2-7; tentatively, D is TRBD2 (7 bases). Germline V gene lookup returns CDR1 MNHEY and CDR2 SMNVEV (reference sequence). Trimming took 7 bases from V and 2 from J, leaving 15 bases between them. CDR3 size: 14 residues. The CDR3 DNA is TGTGCCAGCACCCTAGGGGGGGACCCCTACGAGCAGTACTTC. As protein: CASTLGGDPYEQYF.

The CDR3 protein is CAWKVGGGGYTF. CDR3 bases: TGTGCCTGGAAAGTCGGGGGAGGTGGCTACACCTTC. The genes are TRBV30 and TRBJ1-2; D possibly corresponds to TRBD1 (5 bases). CDR1 and CDR2 from the germline V gene are GTSNPN and SVGIG (reference sequence). CDR3 length equals 12 residues. Trimming removed 4 bases at V and 7 bases at J, with 13 bases between. Combining the CDR3 with reference TRBV30 and TRBJ1-2 gives the whole variable domain SQTIHQWPATLVQPVGSPLSLECTVEGTSNPNLYWYRQAAGRGLQLLFYSVGIGQISSEVPQNLSASRPQDRQFILSSKKLLLSDSGFYLCAWKVGGGGYTFGSGTRLTVV.

The CDR3 region has the DNA TGTGCCAGCAGCACCGGGACAGGGTCCGGCAATCAGCCCCAGCATTTT. It codes for CASSTGTGSGNQPQHF. This rearrangement joins TRBV28 to TRBJ1-5; 9 bases align to TRBD1. V trimming: 6 bases; J trimming: 2 bases; junction bases outside the gene matches: 8. The V gene's germline CDR1 is MDHEN and CDR2 SYDVKM. The CDR3 spans 16 residues.

This clone was seen a single time. The gene calls are TRBV6-1 and TRBJ1-1, with D possibly TRBD1 on 5 matching bases. This CDR3 has 13 residues. Deletions cut 7 bases from V and 1 base from J, with 10 bases between. Germline V CDR1 and CDR2: MNHNS, SASEGT. The chain's CDR3 is CASMTGQNTEAFF. CDR3 sequence (DNA): TGTGCCAGCATGACCGGACAGAACACTGAAGCTTTCTTT.

V is TRBV7-2 and J is TRBJ2-2; D is possibly TRBD1 or TRBD2 (5 bases each). The CDR3 is made up of 15 amino acids. Germline V gene lookup returns CDR1 SGHTA and CDR2 FQGNSA. V was clipped by 5 bases and J by 0 bases, with 10 bases between them. The CDR3 loop reads CASSPGRTNTGELFF. CDR3 sequence (DNA): TGTGCCAGCAGCCCGGGACGAACGAACACCGGGGAGCTGTTTTTT.

The CDR3 region is CASSEGMRQPQHF. The DNA for the CDR3 is TGTGCCAGCAGCGAGGGGATGCGGCAGCCCCAGCATTTT. The rearrangement uses TRBV2 and TRBJ1-5, with D possibly TRBD1 on 5 matching bases. CDR3 length: 13 residues. Germline V gene sequence: CDR1 SNHLY, CDR2 FYNNEI. Trimming removed 6 bases from V and 7 bases from J, with 13 bases in between.

V is TRBV5-8 and J is TRBJ2-5; 10 positions match TRBD2. V trimming: 0 bases; J trimming: 1 base; junction bases outside the gene matches: 6. The CDR3 contains 17 residues. The germline V gene has CDR1 SGHTS and CDR2 YDEGEE. In nucleotides, the CDR3 is TGTGCCAGCAGCTTGGGGACTAGCGGTGGGGCCCAAGAGACCCAGTACTTC. Protein product: CASSLGTSGGAQETQYF.

This clone was recorded once. The chain joins TRBV11-3 to TRBJ2-5; D is unresolved. V was shortened by 0 bases and J by 5 bases, with 7 bases between the two germline ends. The germline gives CDR1 SGHNT, CDR2 YENEEA. CDR3 length: 13 residues. The CDR3: CASSLDSFETQYF. The DNA for the CDR3 is TGTGCCAGCAGCTTAGATAGCTTTGAGACCCAGTACTTC.

The V call is TRBV4-1, the J call TRBJ2-7, with D unresolved. V lost 3 bases, J lost 3 bases, and 21 bases lay in between. Germline CDR1 reads MGHRA; CDR2 reads YSYEKL. The CDR3 spans 17 residues. The CDR3, as DNA: TGCGCCAGCAGCCAGGACGCTACACCCCTGGGGAACTACGAGCAGTACTTC. Translation: CASSQDATPLGNYEQYF.

The V call is TRBV6-1, the J call TRBJ1-2; D not resolved. The CDR3 loop spans 15 amino acids. V gave up 1 base and J gave up 0 bases, with 9 bases separating them. Germline CDR1 and CDR2: MNHNS and SASEGT. CDR3 protein: CASSEGLSPNYGYTF. In DNA, the CDR3 is TGTGCCAGCAGTGAAGGGCTCTCTCCTAACTATGGCTACACCTTC.

This chain uses TRBV12-5 with TRBJ2-2; 12 positions agree with TRBD2. Trimming removed 8 bases from V and 1 base from J; junction bases left unmatched: 5. CDR3 length: 16 amino acids. Per germline, CDR1 LGHNT and CDR2 FRNRAP. The CDR3 region is CASTPGLAGNTGELFF. The CDR3 DNA reads as TGTGCTAGTACCCCGGGACTAGCGGGGAACACCGGGGAGCTGTTTTTT.

This clone was seen a few times. This chain links TRBV7-9 with TRBJ2-5; TRBD2 is a possible D gene (5 bases). The CDR3 length is 14 residues. The V end lost 1 base, the J end lost 4 bases, and 10 bases lay between the germline ends. Germline loops: CDR1 SEHNR, CDR2 FQNEAQ (reference sequence). The CDR3 is CASSLVSGLETQYF. For the CDR3, the DNA is TGTGCCAGCAGCTTAGTATCGGGGTTAGAGACCCAGTACTTC.

The chain has TRBV6-5 and TRBJ2-7, with D uncertain. V was trimmed by 4 bases and J by 6 bases, leaving 7 bases between them. Germline V gene sequence: CDR1 MNHEY, CDR2 SVGAGI. The CDR3 consists of 11 residues. Here the CDR3 reads CASSFSREQYF. The CDR3 nucleotides read TGTGCCAGCAGTTTCAGTCGCGAGCAGTACTTC.

The chain couples TRBV11-1 to TRBJ1-1, with unresolved D. The CDR3 consists of 13 residues. CDR1 is SGHAT, CDR2 FQDESV, per germline (reference sequence). The V and J ends lost 3 bases and 4 bases respectively, with 9 bases between them. The CDR3: CASSFGYVTEAFF. The CDR3 coding sequence is TGTGCCAGCAGCTTCGGGTACGTCACTGAAGCTTTCTTT.

The chain recombines TRBV7-9 with TRBJ2-7, with a possible D match to TRBD1 (6 bases). CDR1 and CDR2 (germline): SEHNR, FQNEAQ (reference sequence). The CDR3 length is 14 residues. V was trimmed by 1 base and J by 0 bases, leaving 7 bases between them. The CDR3 protein is CASSLDRASYEQYF. The CDR3 nucleotides are TGTGCCAGCAGCTTAGACAGGGCCTCCTACGAGCAGTACTTC. The full variable domain, in which reference TRBV7-9 and TRBJ2-7 provide the parts outside the CDR3, is DTGVSQNPRHKITKRGQNVTFRCDPISEHNRLYWYRQTLGQGPEFLTYFQNEAQLEKSRLLSDRFSAERPKGSFSTLEIQRTEQGDSAMYLCASSLDRASYEQYFGPGTRLTVT.

V is TRBV7-9 and J is TRBJ1-5; D is unresolved. The CDR3 is made up of 14 amino acids. Trimming shortened V by 5 bases and J by 1 base, and 9 bases separated the two germline ends. Germline V gives CDR1 SEHNR, CDR2 FQNEAQ (reference sequence). This chain's CDR3 is CASSQGLSNQPQHF. The CDR3, as DNA: TGTGCCAGCAGCCAAGGCCTAAGCAATCAGCCCCAGCATTTT.

The chain's CDR3 is CASSHGASSYNEQFF. CDR3 sequence (DNA): TGTGCCAGCAGCCATGGGGCTAGCTCCTACAATGAGCAGTTCTTC. The chain has TRBV7-9 and TRBJ2-1, with D possibly matching TRBD1 (5 bases). The V gene lost 5 bases and the J gene lost 0 bases, with 11 bases spanning the gap. This CDR3 region has 15 residues. Looked up from germline, CDR1 is SEHNR and CDR2 is FQNEAQ (reference sequence).

The gene calls are TRBV5-8 and TRBJ2-5, with D tentatively TRBD2 (6 bases). Trimming took 7 bases from V and 7 from J, leaving 17 bases between them. The germline V gene has CDR1 SGHTS and CDR2 YDEGEE. The CDR3 covers 13 residues. The CDR3 sequence is CASGRELLGTQYF. The DNA for the CDR3 is TGTGCCAGCGGACGGGAGCTCCTAGGGACCCAGTACTTC.

The genes are TRBV19 and TRBJ2-2; 10 positions match TRBD2. CDR3 length: 18 amino acids. Looked up from germline, CDR1 is LNHDA and CDR2 is SQIVND (reference sequence). J gave up 6 bases and V 0 bases, and 10 bases lay outside the gene matches. Here the CDR3 reads CASSIDLGLAGEAGELFF. The CDR3 DNA reads TGTGCCAGTAGTATAGATCTTGGGCTAGCGGGAGAGGCCGGGGAGCTGTTTTTT. The full variable domain, with the rest looked up from reference TRBV19 and TRBJ2-2, is DGGITQSPKYLFRKEGQNVTLSCEQNLNHDAMYWYRQDPGQGLRLIYYSQIVNDFQKGDIAEGYSVSREKKESFPLTVTSAQKNPTAFYLCASSIDLGLAGEAGELFFGEGSRLTVL.

This chain joins TRBV19 and TRBJ1-1; D is perhaps TRBD1 (5 bases). Germline V gene sequence: CDR1 LNHDA, CDR2 SQIVND (reference sequence). V gave up 5 bases and J gave up 0 bases, with 10 bases separating them. The CDR3 consists of 14 residues. CDR3 protein: CASSPQVMNTEAFF. The CDR3 coding sequence is TGTGCCAGTAGTCCACAGGTGATGAACACTGAAGCTTTCTTT.